This record concerns one TCR beta chain sequence. Antigen: not known. TCRdb fed the reads into MiXCR, producing one record per CDR3 protein. This table holds 650,000 to 900,000 distinct CDR3 sequences, roughly 28% found once. These data are taken from a study of T cell repertoires in cytomegalovirus infection. Study as a whole: It was recently identified HLA-C-restricted and well-studied HLA-B-restricted CMV epitopes that the study used.

CDR1 SGHAT and CDR2 FQNNGV come from the germline V gene. V lost 4 bases to trimming and J lost 6 bases, with 14 bases between them. The length of the CDR3 is 14 residues. Broader study findings: The cumulative frequency of public TCR beta families distinguished individuals who carried CMV together with the relevant HLA. It was HLA-C-restricted CMV-specific TCR beta clonotypes that dominated the response ex vivo.

The receptor was isolated from a human donor in good health (CMV status not recorded). Some clones in this sample may be carry-over from other donors' samples. Sequencing used cultured CD8+ T cells from PBMCs, obtained from culture after CMV antigen stimulation. The chain is built from TRBV11-2 and TRBJ2-3, with D unresolved. The DNA for the CDR3 is TGTGCCAGCAGCTGGTGGACCGAAGAGGATACGCAGTATTTT. This codes for CASSWWTEEDTQYF.